The present TCR beta chain was sequenced within a study of T cells in localized non-small cell lung cancer. General study findings and limits: The study sequenced only one region of the tumor. As a result, intratumor heterogeneity could not be excluded and remains possible. Researchers found a median around 57 of the top 100 tumor clones in adjacent lung.

TCRdb's table, derived via immunoSEQ multiplex PCR, lists solely in-frame clones and lacks some. This table has approximately 40,000 clones, 85% to 90% appearing once. Germline CDR1 GTSNPN, CDR2 SVGIG (reference sequence). V lost 5 bases and J lost 0, with 17 bases in between. The CDR3 has 15 amino acids. As to this clone: Antigen specificity is unknown.

This sequence joins TRBV30 and TRBJ2-7, with a weak D call TRBD1 (5 bases). The clonotype was recovered from a man aged 18 to 50 with stage I lung adenocarcinoma. The input for sequencing was peripheral blood, taken before any cancer treatment. The CDR3 protein is CAWHRPDRDSYEQYF. CDR3 in DNA: TGTGCCTGGCACCGACCAGACAGAGACTCCTACGAGCAGTACTTC.